These 11 T cell receptor beta chains were sequenced from one sample in a study of shared clonotypes between healthy human individuals. Libraries were prepared by immunoSEQ multiplex PCR; TCRdb keeps only in-frame clonotypes and omits some of them. Found here are roughly 590,000 clones, nearly 97% of them singletons; the top ten hold 0.09% to 0.13%. Terminally differentiated effector memory CD45RA+ cells were excluded by CCR7 positive selection of CD45RO-negative cells. Source material: naive CD8+ T cells sorted from blood. The receptors come from a woman younger than 45 in good health.

The rearrangement links TRBV7-9 to TRBJ2-3, with D possibly TRBD2 on 6 matching bases. Looked up from germline, CDR1 is SEHNR and CDR2 is FQNEAQ (reference sequence). V was cut by 4 bases and J by 0 bases, with 14 bases left in between. This CDR3 is built from 16 residues. DNA for the CDR3: TGTGCCAGCAGCTCCGGGTACGGGAGAAGCACAGATACGCAGTATTTT. This encodes CASSSGYGRSTDTQYF.

The V and J genes are TRBV27 and TRBJ2-5, with TRBD2 matching 8 bases. Germline lookup yields CDR1 MNHEY and CDR2 SMNVEV (reference sequence). The CDR3 has 15 residues. Trimming removed 3 bases from V and 2 bases from J; junction bases left unmatched: 5. The CDR3 is CASSFYGGAQETQYF. CDR3 bases: TGTGCCAGCAGTTTCTACGGGGGGGCACAAGAGACCCAGTACTTC.

The chain carries TRBV5-8 and TRBJ2-7, with D possibly being TRBD1 (5 bases). Trimming left V 4 bases short and J 2 bases short, with 16 bases between. The CDR3 has 15 residues. Germline V CDR1 and CDR2: SGHTS, YDEGEE. In nucleotides, the CDR3 is TGTGCCAGCAGCCCGGAGCAGGGCCTCCCCTACGAGCAGTACTTC. This codes for CASSPEQGLPYEQYF.

This chain joins TRBV6-6 and TRBJ1-2; 7 positions agree with TRBD1. The CDR3 sequence is 13 residues long. The germline V gene has CDR1 MNHNY and CDR2 SVGAGI (reference sequence). The V and J ends lost 6 bases and 8 bases, in that order; junction bases with no gene match: 9. CDR3 nucleotides: TGTGCCAGCAGCCTACAGGGGAACAAAGGCTACACCTTC. Translated: CASSLQGNKGYTF.

The chain combines TRBV4-1 with TRBJ2-3, with 7 bases lining up with TRBD2. The length of the CDR3 is 13 residues. Unmatched junction bases numbered 5, after V lost 0 bases and J lost 11 bases. Germline CDR1 is MGHRA and CDR2 is YSYEKL. The DNA of the CDR3 is TGCGCCAGCAGCCAAGAATCTCGGGGGGTGCAGTATTTT. Its protein is CASSQESRGVQYF.

The J gene is TRBJ1-2, the V gene TRBV28, with 9 positions matching TRBD1. Germline-derived CDR1 and CDR2 are MDHEN and SYDVKM. After removal of 5 bases from V and 5 bases from J, the junction contained 3 bases not matched to a gene. The CDR3 totals 13 residues. CDR3: CASSAGTGYGYTF. The CDR3 bases are TGTGCCAGCAGTGCCGGGACAGGGTATGGCTACACCTTC.

This rearrangement joins TRBV7-9 to TRBJ1-1; D gene unclear. CDR1 is SEHNR, CDR2 FQNEAQ, per germline (reference sequence). This CDR3 is 14 amino acids long. Trimming pared 4 bases from V and 2 bases from J, leaving 11 bases between. The CDR3 sequence is CASSYLTDNTEAFF. Here the CDR3 DNA reads TGTGCCAGCAGCTATTTGACGGATAACACTGAAGCTTTCTTT.

V usage is TRBV7-3 and J usage is TRBJ2-3; TRBD1 or TRBD2 may be the D gene (5 bases each). The germline V and J ends were trimmed by 2 bases and 6 bases, with 9 bases remaining between them. The CDR3 is made up of 13 amino acids. CDR1 is SGHTA and CDR2 is FQGTGA in the germline V gene. The CDR3 loop is CASSLGTPDTQYF. The CDR3 coding sequence is TGTGCCAGCAGCTTAGGGACCCCGGATACGCAGTATTTT.

The rearrangement links TRBV30 to TRBJ2-7, with D unclear. The CDR3 spans 12 residues. In germline, CDR1 is GTSNPN, CDR2 SVGIG (reference sequence). Trimming left V 0 bases short and J 5 bases short, with 8 bases between. The CDR3 region is CAWSVTGNEQYF. CDR3 nucleotides: TGTGCCTGGAGTGTAACTGGGAACGAGCAGTACTTC. Full variable domain (missing parts from reference TRBV30 and TRBJ2-7): SQTIHQWPATLVQPVGSPLSLECTVEGTSNPNLYWYRQAAGRGLQLLFYSVGIGQISSEVPQNLSASRPQDRQFILSSKKLLLSDSGFYLCAWSVTGNEQYFGPGTRLTVT.

V gene TRBV4-2 combines with J gene TRBJ2-1; TRBD2 matches 11 bases. This CDR3 is 16 amino acids long. Trimming at V came to 0 bases and at J to 4 bases, leaving 2 bases not matched to a gene. The V gene's germline CDR1 is LGHNA and CDR2 YNFKEQ. CDR3: CASSQETSGGYNEQFF. CDR3 nucleotide sequence: TGTGCCAGCAGCCAAGAAACTAGCGGGGGATACAATGAGCAGTTCTTC.

The chain employs TRBV18 and TRBJ2-7; the D gene is possibly TRBD2 (5 bases). Trimming took off 6 bases at V and 3 bases at J, with 24 bases between the two ends. Per germline, CDR1 KGHSH and CDR2 LQKENI. The CDR3 spans 17 residues. This CDR3 reads CASSRTAAVGDCYEQYF. The CDR3 coding sequence is TGTGCCAGCTCCCGAACCGCAGCAGTGGGAGATTGCTACGAGCAGTACTTC.